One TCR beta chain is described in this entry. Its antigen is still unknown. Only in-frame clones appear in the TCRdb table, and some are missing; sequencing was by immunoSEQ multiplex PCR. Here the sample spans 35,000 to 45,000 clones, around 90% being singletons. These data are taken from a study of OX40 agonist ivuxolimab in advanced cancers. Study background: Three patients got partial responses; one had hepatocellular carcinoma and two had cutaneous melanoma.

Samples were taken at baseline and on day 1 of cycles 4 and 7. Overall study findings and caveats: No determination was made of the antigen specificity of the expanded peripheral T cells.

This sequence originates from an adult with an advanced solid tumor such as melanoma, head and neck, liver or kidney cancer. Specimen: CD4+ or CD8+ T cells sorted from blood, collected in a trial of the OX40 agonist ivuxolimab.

The CDR3 DNA reads as TGCGCCAGCAGCTTGGAAGCGGTAGCCGGGGAGCTGTTTTTT. Translating it yields CASSLEAVAGELFF. The V and J genes are TRBV5-1 and TRBJ2-2; a possible D gene is TRBD2 (5 bases). The length of the CDR3 is 14 residues. From germline, CDR1 is SGHRS and CDR2 YFSETQ. Trimming cost V 0 bases and J 6 bases, with 9 bases left between them.